Shown below are 13 T cell receptor beta chains from a single sample sequenced in a study of blood T cell repertoires in COVID-19. Method: immunoSEQ multiplex PCR; TCRdb's copy keeps in-frame clones and lacks some. The sample has about 24,000 clones, more than 75% seen once. The sequenced sample was peripheral blood. Receptors originate from a human donor with active COVID-19. The donor label of this sample is uncertain.

The chain joins TRBV28 to TRBJ2-1; a weak D match, TRBD2 (6 bases). The CDR3 totals 13 residues. Per the germline V gene, CDR1 is MDHEN and CDR2 is SYDVKM. V was clipped by 11 bases and J by 4 bases, with 15 bases between them. CDR3 residues: CASGGGTYNEQFF. DNA of the CDR3: TGTGCCTCAGGTGGGGGGACTTACAATGAGCAGTTCTTC. Full variable domain (outside the CDR3, taken from reference TRBV28 and TRBJ2-1): DVKVTQSSRYLVKRTGEKVFLECVQDMDHENMFWYRQDPGLGLRLIYFSYDVKMKEKGDIPEGYSVSREKKERFSLILESASTNQTSMYLCASGGGTYNEQFFGPGTRLTVL.

This chain links TRBV18 with TRBJ2-4, with TRBD1 matching over 7 bases. V lost 6 bases to trimming and J lost 9 bases; unmatched junction nucleotides: 11. The germline V gene has CDR1 KGHSH and CDR2 LQKENI. This CDR3 has 14 residues. CDR3 protein: CASSLRQGQSIQYF. CDR3 DNA sequence: TGTGCCAGCTCCCTTCGACAGGGACAATCCATTCAGTACTTC.

The chain joins TRBV7-9 to TRBJ2-3; possibly TRBD2 for D (6 bases). V lost 1 base and J 7 bases, leaving 6 bases between the germline ends. Germline lookup yields CDR1 SEHNR and CDR2 FQNEAQ (reference sequence). This CDR3 spans 12 amino acids. DNA of the CDR3: TGTGCCAGCAGCTTAGGGGACTATACGCAGTATTTT. Protein sequence: CASSLGDYTQYF.

This clone appeared a single time. The genes are TRBV3-1 (or the pseudogene TRBV3-2) and TRBJ1-2, with D tentatively TRBD1 (5 bases). V lost 0 bases to trimming and J lost 4 bases, with 9 bases between them. CDR3 length: 14 amino acids. The V gene's germline CDR1 is LGHDT and CDR2 YNNKEL (reference sequence). Written as DNA, the CDR3 is TGTGCCAGCAGCCAAGATTGGGGCCGCTATGGCTACACCTTC. Translation gives CASSQDWGRYGYTF.

This clone was detected only once. The chain couples TRBV11-3 to TRBJ1-1; maybe TRBD1 (5 bases). V was pared by 1 base and J by 6 bases, with 12 bases between. The CDR3 consists of 14 residues. Germline CDR1 reads SGHNT; CDR2 reads YENEEA. The DNA for the CDR3 is TGTGCCAGCAGCTTAGGTGGGGCGGTCTCTGAAGCTTTCTTT. Protein product: CASSLGGAVSEAFF.

The chain couples TRBV6-5 to TRBJ2-7; 7 bases map to TRBD1. Unmatched junction bases numbered 2, after V lost 2 bases and J lost 4 bases. The CDR3 covers 13 residues. The germline CDR1 and CDR2 sequences are MNHEY and SVGAGI. In DNA form, the CDR3 reads TGTGCCAGCAGTTACCGACAGGGTTACGAGCAGTACTTC. Amino acid sequence: CASSYRQGYEQYF.

This clone was picked up one time. V usage is TRBV5-6 and J usage is TRBJ1-6; a weak D match, TRBD1 (6 bases). The CDR3 is 15 amino acids. Trimming cost V 5 bases and J 8 bases, with 17 bases left between them. Germline CDR1 reads SGHDT; CDR2 reads YYEEEE. DNA of the CDR3: TGTGCCAGCAGTTCGAGGGGGGGGCCCTATTCACCCCTCCACTTT. Protein sequence: CASSSRGGPYSPLHF.

V and J are TRBV9 and TRBJ1-2, with unresolved D. Germline CDR1 SGDLS, CDR2 YYNGEE. V dropped 0 bases and J dropped 7 bases, with 16 bases sitting between them. The CDR3 runs to 15 residues. Here the CDR3 reads CASSVATDTLGGYTF. The CDR3 region has the DNA TGTGCCAGCAGCGTAGCTACTGACACCCTCGGTGGCTACACCTTC.

V gene TRBV19 combines with J gene TRBJ2-3; 9 bases are shared with TRBD2. Germline CDR1 reads LNHDA; CDR2 reads SQIVND (reference sequence). V shed 5 bases, J shed 2 bases, and the junction held 5 bases outside the gene matches. The CDR3 runs to 15 residues. CDR3 sequence reads: CASSDLAGATDTQYF. The CDR3 region has the DNA TGTGCCAGTAGTGACTTAGCGGGGGCCACAGATACGCAGTATTTT.

This clone was seen once. The gene calls are TRBV30 and TRBJ2-3; 9 bases align to TRBD2. The germline gives CDR1 GTSNPN, CDR2 SVGIG (reference sequence). V was pared by 1 base and J by 4 bases, with 3 bases of the junction left unmatched. This CDR3 contains 14 residues. CDR3 bases: TGTGCCTGGAGTGCCGGCGGGGGGGCAGATACGCAGTATTTT. It translates to CAWSAGGGADTQYF.

The chain recombines TRBV27 with TRBJ2-7; 7 bases are shared with TRBD1. The V gene's germline CDR1 is MNHEY and CDR2 SMNVEV (reference sequence). The J segment lost 6 bases and the V segment lost 5 bases, leaving 4 bases of the junction unmatched. There are 12 residues in the CDR3. CDR3 region: CASSRNRGEQYF. For the CDR3, the DNA is TGTGCCAGCAGTAGAAACAGGGGCGAGCAGTACTTC.

The chain combines TRBV7-2 with TRBJ2-7, with D tentatively TRBD1 (7 bases). Per germline, CDR1 SGHTA and CDR2 FQGNSA. The CDR3 loop spans 13 amino acids. Trimming left V 5 bases short and J 7 bases short, with 15 bases between. The DNA for the CDR3 is TGTGCCAGCAGCCAGGGGGGATTTGGGGAGCAGTACTTC. Translated, it gives CASSQGGFGEQYF.

This clone showed up just once. The chain employs TRBV7-2 and TRBJ1-2; D remains unclear. V lost 4 bases and J lost 12, with 18 bases in between. The CDR3 consists of 13 residues. CDR1 and CDR2 (germline): SGHTA, FQGNSA. CDR3 sequence (DNA): TGTGCCAGCAGCTCAAATCTGGGCATGGATAACACCTTC. Its protein product is CASSSNLGMDNTF.